The rows below give T cell receptor beta chains drawn from one sample of a study of T cell repertoires and HLA-DP antigens. Their antigen targets remain unknown. TCRdb keeps only in-frame clones here, not all; method: immunoSEQ multiplex PCR. The table lists approximately 86,000 clones, about 89% of them singletons. Sample: CD4+ T cells from PBMCs. These TCRs come from a man over 45 in good health and CMV-seronegative. Each CDR3 is given with its conserved first and last residue. The D gene is left open where the match is weak. Clone size is given for some rows only: seen once, a few or many times, or a class if the clone is expanded.

d_gene | abundance | j_gene | v_gene | CDR3nt | CDR3aa
. | . | TRBJ2-7 | TRBV30 | TGTGCCTGGAGTGTGGACGAGCAGTACTTC | CAWSVDEQYF
. | . | TRBJ2-2 | TRBV5-4 | TGTGCCAGCAGCCCCGACCGGGGGATCGGGGAGCTGTTTTTT | CASSPDRGIGELFF
. | . | TRBJ1-1 | TRBV6-6 | TGTGCCAGCAGCCCACCCCAGAACACTGAAGCTTTCTTT | CASSPPQNTEAFF
TRBD1 | . | TRBJ1-4 | TRBV19 | TGTGCCAGTAGTCCGGCCGGGACAGTATACGAAAAACTGTTTTTT | CASSPAGTVYEKLFF
. | . | TRBJ1-1 | TRBV19 | TGTGCCAGTAGTATCGGGACAAAGGGGTCTGAAGCTTTCTTT | CASSIGTKGSEAFF
. | . | TRBJ1-1 | TRBV10-3 | TGTGCCATCAGTGAGAGGGGGACAGAAGCTTTCTTT | CAISERGTEAFF
TRBD1 | . | TRBJ1-2 | TRBV10-2 | TGCGCCAGCAGTGGGACAGGGGACTATGGCTACACCTTC | CASSGTGDYGYTF
. | . | TRBJ1-2 | TRBV29-1 | TGCAGCGTTGACGGCCGCCCGTTTAACTATGGCTACACCTTC | CSVDGRPFNYGYTF
. | . | TRBJ2-5 | TRBV5-4 | TGTGCCAGCAGCTCCCTAGGGGAGACCCAGTACTTC | CASSSLGETQYF
. | . | TRBJ1-2 | TRBV28 | TGTGCCAGCAGTTTATCCCCACAGGAGACCCTTAACTATGGCTACACCTTC | CASSLSPQETLNYGYTF
. | once | TRBJ2-5 | TRBV7-2 | TGTGCCAGCAGCAACAGGGTCCCGGAGACCCAGTACTTC | CASSNRVPETQYF
. | few | TRBJ1-3 | TRBV29-1 | TGCAGCGTTGAAAGGGGGGCGGGAGACACCATATATTTT | CSVERGAGDTIYF